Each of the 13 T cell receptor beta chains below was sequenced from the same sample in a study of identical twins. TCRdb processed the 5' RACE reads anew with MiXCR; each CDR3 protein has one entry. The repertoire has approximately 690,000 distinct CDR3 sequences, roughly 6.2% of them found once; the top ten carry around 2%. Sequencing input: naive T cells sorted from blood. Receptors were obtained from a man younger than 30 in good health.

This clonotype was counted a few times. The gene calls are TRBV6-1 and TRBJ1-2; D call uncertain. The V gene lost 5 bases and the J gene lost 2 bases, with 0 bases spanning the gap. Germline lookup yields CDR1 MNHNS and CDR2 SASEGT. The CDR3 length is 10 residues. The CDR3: CASSNYGYTF. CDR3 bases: TGTGCCAGCAGTAACTATGGCTACACCTTC.

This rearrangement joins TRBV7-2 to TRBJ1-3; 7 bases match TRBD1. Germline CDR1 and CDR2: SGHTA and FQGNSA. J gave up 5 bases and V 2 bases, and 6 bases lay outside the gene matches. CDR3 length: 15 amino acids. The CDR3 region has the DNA TGTGCCAGCAGCTTACAGACAGGGAATCGAAACACCATATATTTT. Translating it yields CASSLQTGNRNTIYF.

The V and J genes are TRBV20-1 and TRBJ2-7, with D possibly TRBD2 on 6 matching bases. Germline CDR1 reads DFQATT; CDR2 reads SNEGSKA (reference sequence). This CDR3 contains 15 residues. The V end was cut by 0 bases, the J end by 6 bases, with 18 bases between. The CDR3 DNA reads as TGCAGTGCTAGAGATAGTACCGGCAGGAGGGGCGAGCAGTACTTC. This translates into CSARDSTGRRGEQYF.

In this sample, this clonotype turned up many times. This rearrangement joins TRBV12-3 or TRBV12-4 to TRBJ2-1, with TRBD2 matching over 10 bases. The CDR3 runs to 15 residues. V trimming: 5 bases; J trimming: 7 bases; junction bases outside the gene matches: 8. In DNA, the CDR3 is TGTGCCAGCAGTCTTAAGCGGGAGGGCCGGAATGAGCAGTTCTTC. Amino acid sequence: CASSLKREGRNEQFF.

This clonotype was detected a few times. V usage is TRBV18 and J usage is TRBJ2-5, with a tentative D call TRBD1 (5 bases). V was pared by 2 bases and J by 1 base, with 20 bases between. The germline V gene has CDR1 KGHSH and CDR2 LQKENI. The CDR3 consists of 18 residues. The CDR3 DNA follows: TGTGCCAGCTCACCAGTGAGGATAGCAGCAGGGCCCCAAGAGACCCAGTACTTC. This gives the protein CASSPVRIAAGPQETQYF.

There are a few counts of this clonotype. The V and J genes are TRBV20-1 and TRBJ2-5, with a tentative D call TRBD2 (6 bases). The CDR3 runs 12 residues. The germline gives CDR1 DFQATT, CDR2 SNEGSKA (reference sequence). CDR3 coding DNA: TGCAGCGGGTCTAGCGTGGGAGAGACCCAGTACTTC. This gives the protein CSGSSVGETQYF.

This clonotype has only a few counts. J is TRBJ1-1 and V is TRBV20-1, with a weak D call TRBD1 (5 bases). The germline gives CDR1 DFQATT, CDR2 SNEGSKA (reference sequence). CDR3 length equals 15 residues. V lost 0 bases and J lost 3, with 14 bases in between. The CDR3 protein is CSARDYGATDTEAFF. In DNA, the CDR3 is TGCAGTGCTAGAGATTACGGGGCGACGGACACTGAAGCTTTCTTT.

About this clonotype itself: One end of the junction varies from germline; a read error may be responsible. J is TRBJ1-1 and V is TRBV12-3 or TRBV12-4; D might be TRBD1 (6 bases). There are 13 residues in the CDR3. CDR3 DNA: TGTGCCAGCAGTTTCTCCAGGGACACTGAAGTTTTCTTT. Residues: CASSFSRDTEVFF.

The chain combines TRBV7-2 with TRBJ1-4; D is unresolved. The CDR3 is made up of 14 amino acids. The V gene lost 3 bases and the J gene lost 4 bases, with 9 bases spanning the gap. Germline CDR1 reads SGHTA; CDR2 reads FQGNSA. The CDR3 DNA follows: TGTGCCAGCAGCTTCATATCCAGTAATGAAAAACTGTTTTTT. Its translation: CASSFISSNEKLFF. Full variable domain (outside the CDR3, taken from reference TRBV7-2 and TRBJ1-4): GAGVSQSPSNKVTEKGKDVELRCDPISGHTALYWYRQSLGQGLEFLIYFQGNSAPDKSGLPSDRFSAERTGGSVSTLTIQRTQQEDSAVYLCASSFISSNEKLFFGSGTQLSVL.

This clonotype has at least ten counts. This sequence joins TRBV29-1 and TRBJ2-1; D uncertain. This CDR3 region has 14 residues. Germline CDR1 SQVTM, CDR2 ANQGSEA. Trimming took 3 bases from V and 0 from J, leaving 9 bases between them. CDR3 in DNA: TGCAGCGTTGAGGCCAGGAGCTCCTACAATGAGCAGTTCTTC. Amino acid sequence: CSVEARSSYNEQFF.

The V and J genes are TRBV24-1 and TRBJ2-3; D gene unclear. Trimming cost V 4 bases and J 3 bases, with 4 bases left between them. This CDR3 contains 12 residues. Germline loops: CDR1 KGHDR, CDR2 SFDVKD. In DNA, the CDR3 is TGTGCCACCAGTGACGGGACAGATACGCAGTATTTT. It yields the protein CATSDGTDTQYF.

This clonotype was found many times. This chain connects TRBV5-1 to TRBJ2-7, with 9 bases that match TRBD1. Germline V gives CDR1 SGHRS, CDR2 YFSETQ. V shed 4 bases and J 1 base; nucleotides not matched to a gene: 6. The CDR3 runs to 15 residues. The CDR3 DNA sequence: TGCGCCAGCAGCCCCGGACAGGGGAAATCCTACGAGCAGTACGTC. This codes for CASSPGQGKSYEQYV.

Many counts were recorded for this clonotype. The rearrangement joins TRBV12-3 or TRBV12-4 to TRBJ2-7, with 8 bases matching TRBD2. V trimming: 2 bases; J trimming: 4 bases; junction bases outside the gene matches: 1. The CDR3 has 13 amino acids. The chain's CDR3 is CASSLRGGYEQYF. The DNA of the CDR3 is TGTGCCAGCAGTTTACGGGGGGGGTACGAGCAGTACTTC.